This T cell receptor (beta chain) appears in the sequencing data of a study of blood T cells in healthy people across ages. Alongside a J-beta primer mix, a sample-barcoded 5' primer served in a second PCR lasting roughly 7 to 11 cycles. TCRdb reprocessed the 5' RACE reads with MiXCR, giving one entry per CDR3 protein. The sample records 890,000 or so distinct CDR3 sequences, approximately 59% being singletons. Whole-study findings and limits: Percentage of naive T cells showed a strong correlation with TCR beta diversity. TCR beta diversity, measured per million T cells, fell in a roughly linear way with age.

On this clonotype itself: No antigen is known for it.

Germline CDR1 SGHTA, CDR2 FQGNSA. CDR3 size: 16 residues. V lost 3 bases and J lost 4; bases outside the gene matches: 5. The V and J genes are TRBV7-2 and TRBJ2-3, with 12 bases matching TRBD2. The receptor's source is a man younger than 45 in good health. The sample comprised blood. The CDR3 loop reads CASSLSSSGGADTQYF. The CDR3 region has the DNA TGTGCCAGCAGCTTGAGCTCTAGCGGGGGGGCAGATACGCAGTATTTT. Full variable domain (missing parts from reference TRBV7-2 and TRBJ2-3): GAGVSQSPSNKVTEKGKDVELRCDPISGHTALYWYRQSLGQGLEFLIYFQGNSAPDKSGLPSDRFSAERTGGSVSTLTIQRTQQEDSAVYLCASSLSSSGGADTQYFGPGTRLTVL.